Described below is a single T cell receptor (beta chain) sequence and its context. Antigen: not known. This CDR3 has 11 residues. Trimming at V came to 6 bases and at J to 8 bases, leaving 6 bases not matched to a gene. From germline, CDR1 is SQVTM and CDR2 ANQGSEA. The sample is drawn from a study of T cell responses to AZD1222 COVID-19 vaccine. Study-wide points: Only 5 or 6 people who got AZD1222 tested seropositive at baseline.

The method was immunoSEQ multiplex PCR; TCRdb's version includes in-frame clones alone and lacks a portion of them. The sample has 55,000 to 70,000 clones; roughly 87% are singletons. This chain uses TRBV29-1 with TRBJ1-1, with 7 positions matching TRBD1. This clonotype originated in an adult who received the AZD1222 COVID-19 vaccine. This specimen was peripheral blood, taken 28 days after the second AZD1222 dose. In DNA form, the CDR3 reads TGCAGCGTAGTCCGGGACAGAGAAGCTTTCTTT. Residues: CSVVRDREAFF. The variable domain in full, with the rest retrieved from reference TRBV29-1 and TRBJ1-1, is SAVISQKPSRDICQRGTSLTIQCQVDSQVTMMFWYRQQPGQSLTLIATANQGSEATYESGFVIDKFPISRPNLTFSTLTVSNMSPEDSSIYLCSVVRDREAFFGQGTRLTVV.